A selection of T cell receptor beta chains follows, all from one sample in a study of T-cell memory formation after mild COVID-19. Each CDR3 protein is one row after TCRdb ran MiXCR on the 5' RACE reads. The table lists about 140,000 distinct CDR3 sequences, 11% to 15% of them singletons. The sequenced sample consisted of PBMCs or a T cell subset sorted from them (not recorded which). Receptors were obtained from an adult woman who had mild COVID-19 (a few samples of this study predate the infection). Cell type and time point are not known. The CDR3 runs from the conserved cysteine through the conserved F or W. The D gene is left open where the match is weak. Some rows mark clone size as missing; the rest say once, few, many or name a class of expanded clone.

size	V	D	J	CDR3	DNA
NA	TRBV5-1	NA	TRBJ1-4	CASSQNSRGVNEKLFF	TGCGCCAGCAGTCAAAATTCCAGGGGAGTAAATGAAAAACTGTTTTTT
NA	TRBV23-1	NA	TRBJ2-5	CASSQSEVIRGTETQYF	TGCGCCAGCAGTCAATCTGAGGTGATTAGAGGGACAGAGACCCAGTACTTC
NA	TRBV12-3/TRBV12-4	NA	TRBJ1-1	CASSFERWRTEAFF	TGTGCCAGCAGTTTTGAGAGGTGGAGAACTGAAGCTTTCTTT
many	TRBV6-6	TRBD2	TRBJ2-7	CASSYSGGGLEQYF	TGTGCCAGCAGTTACTCCGGGGGGGGGCTGGAGCAGTACTTC
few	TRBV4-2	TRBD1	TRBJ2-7	CASSQPDRGLYEQYF	TGTGCCAGCAGCCAGCCGGACAGGGGTCTATATGAGCAGTACTTC
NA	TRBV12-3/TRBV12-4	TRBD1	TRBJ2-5	CASSNRQGRETQYF	TGTGCCAGCAGCAACCGACAGGGGAGAGAGACCCAGTACTTC
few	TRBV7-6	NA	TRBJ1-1	CASSLGWDTNTEAFF	TGTGCCAGCAGCTTAGGGTGGGACACGAACACTGAAGCTTTCTTT
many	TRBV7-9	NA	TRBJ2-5	CASSSRSFETQYF	TGTGCCAGCAGCTCGCGGTCTTTTGAGACCCAGTACTTC
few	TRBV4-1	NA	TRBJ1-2	CASSPPGLFSYTF	TGCGCCAGCAGCCCCCCAGGCCTCTTCTCCTACACCTTC
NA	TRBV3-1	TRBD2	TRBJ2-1	CASSHVAGGKNNEQFF	TGTGCCAGCAGCCACGTAGCGGGGGGGAAAAACAATGAGCAGTTCTTC
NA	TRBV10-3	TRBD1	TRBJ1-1	CAHKQGGAEAFF	TGTGCCCATAAACAGGGGGGCGCTGAAGCTTTCTTT
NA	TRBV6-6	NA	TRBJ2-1	CASSYGVSEQFF	TGTGCCAGCAGTTACGGGGTCAGTGAGCAGTTCTTC
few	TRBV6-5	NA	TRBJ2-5	CASSFHDEGVTQYF	TGTGCCAGCAGTTTCCACGACGAGGGCGTGACCCAGTACTTC
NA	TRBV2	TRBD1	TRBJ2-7	CASRDSVHEKYF	TGTGCCAGCCGGGACAGTGTCCACGAGAAGTACTTC